This TCR beta chain comes out of a study of blood T cell repertoires in COVID-19. In the original processing: Nucleated cell counts were estimated from reference gene primer amplification. Here immunoSEQ multiplex PCR was the method, and the copy in TCRdb shows in-frame clones only, minus some. That table gives V, J and clone size, and the DNA gave D and trimming. The top ten clones hold 2.6% of a sample with 200,000 to 250,000 clones, around four fifths of them seen once. The sample comprised peripheral blood. This clonotype was obtained from an older woman with active or convalescent COVID-19.

Written as DNA, the CDR3 is TGTGCCAGCAGTTCCGTACTTGAAGCTTTCTTT. Its protein product is CASSSVLEAFF. The gene calls are TRBV6-5 and TRBJ1-1; no reliable D call. The germline V and J ends were trimmed by 4 bases and 7 bases, with 7 bases remaining between them. This CDR3 is 11 amino acids long. CDR1 is MNHEY and CDR2 is SVGAGI in the germline V gene.